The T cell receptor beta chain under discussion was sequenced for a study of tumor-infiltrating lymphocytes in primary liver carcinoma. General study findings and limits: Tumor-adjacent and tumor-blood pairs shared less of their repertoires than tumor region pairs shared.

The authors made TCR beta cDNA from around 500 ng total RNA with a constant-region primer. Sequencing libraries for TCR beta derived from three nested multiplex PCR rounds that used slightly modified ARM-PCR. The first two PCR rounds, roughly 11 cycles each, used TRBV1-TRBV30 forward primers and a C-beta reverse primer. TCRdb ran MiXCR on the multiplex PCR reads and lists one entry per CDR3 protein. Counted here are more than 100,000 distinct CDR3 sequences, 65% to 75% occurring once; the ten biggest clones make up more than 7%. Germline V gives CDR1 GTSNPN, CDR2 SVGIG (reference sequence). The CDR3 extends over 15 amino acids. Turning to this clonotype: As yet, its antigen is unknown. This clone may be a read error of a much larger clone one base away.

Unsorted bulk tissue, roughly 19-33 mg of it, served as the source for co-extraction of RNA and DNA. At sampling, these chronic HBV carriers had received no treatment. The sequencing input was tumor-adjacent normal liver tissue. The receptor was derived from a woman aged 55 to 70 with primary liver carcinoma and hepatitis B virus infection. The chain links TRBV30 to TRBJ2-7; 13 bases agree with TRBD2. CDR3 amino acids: CVWSPGLAGVNEQYF. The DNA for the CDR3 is TGTGTCTGGAGTCCCGGACTAGCGGGAGTAAACGAGCAGTACTTC.